This TCR beta chain was sequenced in a study of blood T cell repertoires in COVID-19. Background on the study: Collection of acute and convalescent COVID-19 samples took place in the United States, Italy and Spain.

Authors' analysis steps: Amplification of reference gene primers provided the estimated nucleated cell counts. Generated by immunoSEQ multiplex PCR, the TCRdb table keeps only in-frame clones and is missing some. For V, J and clone size, that table is used; D and trimming come from the DNA. The table includes 350,000 to 450,000 clones, roughly nine tenths detected once. The V end lost 2 bases, the J end lost 0 bases, and 17 bases lay between the germline ends. Germline V gives CDR1 LGHDT, CDR2 YNNKEL (reference sequence). The CDR3 extends over 18 amino acids. This sequence was found in a man aged 30 to 45 who had recovered from COVID-19. The sample consisted of PBMCs or T cells enriched from blood (not recorded which). The genes are TRBV3-1 (or the pseudogene TRBV3-2) and TRBJ2-1, with D perhaps TRBD1 (5 bases). The CDR3 coding sequence is TGTGCCAGCAGCCAAAAACTATCCAGGGCTAGCTCCTACAATGAGCAGTTCTTC. It specifies CASSQKLSRASSYNEQFF.